This is a list of T cell receptor beta chains from one sample in a study of long-term antiretroviral therapy in people with HIV. Sequencing used immunoSEQ multiplex PCR; TCRdb keeps in-frame clones, though not all of them. The sample holds some 20,000 clones, 60% to 85% seen once. The specimen was unsorted PBMCs, collected 2.9 years after starting antiretroviral therapy. The receptors come from a woman between 25 and 40 years old with HIV. Both conserved end residues are trimmed from each CDR3. Expanded clones get a size class; other rows say once, few or many, or leave the size out.

ASGPGTGGPHEQF,TRBJ2-1,13,.,TRBV5-1
ASSSDRGLNQPQH,TRBJ1-5,13,.,TRBV7-2
ASSLARPMSGELF,TRBJ2-2,13,.,TRBV7-9
ASSGWMGTGVTDTQY,TRBJ2-3,15,.,TRBV5-1
ASSPRDITDNEQF,TRBJ2-1,13,.,TRBV27
VIMGLAGELF,TRBJ2-2,10,.,TRBV27
ASSSQGARTNEKLF,TRBJ1-4,14,.,TRBV27
ASSQVGGSDEQF,TRBJ2-1,12,once,TRBV6-5
ASSPRTGEKLF,TRBJ1-4,11,.,TRBV18
AIRQFGDSDTEAF,TRBJ1-1,13,once,TRBV10-3
ASSQDPQVAGTKNIQY,TRBJ2-4,16,.,TRBV4-2
ASSQGLAGALEQF,TRBJ2-1,13,.,TRBV11-3
ASSSSGPPPQH,TRBJ1-5,11,.,TRBV6-5
ASSIKEGVEQY,TRBJ2-7,11,.,TRBV19
ASTVTGAEKLF,TRBJ1-4,11,.,TRBV5-8
ASSRTDSTDTQY,TRBJ2-3,12,.,TRBV19
ASSLRGRMTGVQETQY,TRBJ2-5,16,.,TRBV7-2
ASSDEVGETQY,TRBJ2-5,11,.,TRBV10-1
ASSLRWDQPQH,TRBJ1-5,11,.,TRBV5-8
ASSLFQVEAF,TRBJ1-1,10,.,TRBV11-2
ASSEYRVYGYT,TRBJ1-2,11,few,TRBV6-1
ASSLGDQYNQPQH,TRBJ1-5,13,.,TRBV7-9
ASSLSYRGYEQY,TRBJ2-7,12,.,TRBV28
ASSENPQKGRATF,TRBJ1-4,13,.,TRBV6-1
ASSDRRGSYEQY,TRBJ2-7,12,.,TRBV6-1
SARRNTEAF,TRBJ1-1,9,few,TRBV20-1
ASRGLGTGLGYT,TRBJ1-2,12,.,TRBV4-1
ASSWDSYYGYT,TRBJ1-2,11,.,TRBV6-5
AISESNGQHTGELF,TRBJ2-2,14,.,TRBV10-3
ASSAGQGASSGNTIY,TRBJ1-3,15,few,TRBV18
ASSFEAAEETQY,TRBJ2-5,12,.,TRBV5-4
ASSLLSEIYEQY,TRBJ2-7,12,.,TRBV5-1
ASSLEGQGQSGYT,TRBJ1-2,13,.,TRBV11-1
ASSLGGFGHEQF,TRBJ2-1,12,.,TRBV5-1
ASSLDPLGIAEAF,TRBJ1-1,13,.,TRBV5-1
ASSPLIPPMNTEAF,TRBJ1-1,14,.,TRBV7-9
AWNAHVGYT,TRBJ1-2,9,few,TRBV30
ASSQGIRSGNVLT,TRBJ2-6,13,few,TRBV4-2
ASSQTLQGIDEQY,TRBJ2-7,13,medium-sized,TRBV4-1
ASDPTGPFYGYT,TRBJ1-2,12,few,TRBV6-1
ASSSGQPRPTDTQY,TRBJ2-3,14,.,TRBV7-8
ASSFFGTDNVLT,TRBJ2-6,12,.,TRBV7-8